This TCR beta chain originates from a study of blood T cell repertoires in COVID-19. From germline, CDR1 is SQVTM and CDR2 ANQGSEA. The CDR3 is 15 residues long. J gave up 0 bases and V 6 bases, and 7 bases lay outside the gene matches. Assay used: immunoSEQ multiplex PCR; TCRdb lists only in-frame clones, some missing. Of 190,000 or so clones detected, around 94% appear once; the ten largest clones hold around 0.8%. The rearrangement links TRBV29-1 to TRBJ2-2; 7 bases map to TRBD1. The clonotype comes from a man aged 25-40 years with COVID-19, enrolled during active disease. Sequencing input: peripheral blood. CDR3 sequence reads: CSVYLGTANTGELFF. The CDR3 nucleotides are TGCAGCGTCTACCTCGGGACAGCGAACACCGGGGAGCTGTTTTTT.